Following are 28 T cell receptor beta chains from one sample sequenced in a study of T-cell reconstitution after alpha-beta-depleted transplantation in children. Unique molecular identifiers were incorporated into the prepared TCRbeta library. TCRdb re-called the PCR reads with MiXCR, one entry per CDR3 protein. The sample lists over 80,000 distinct CDR3 sequences, under 25% occurring once. The material sequenced was PBMCs, taken before TCRalphabeta/CD19-depleted stem cell transplant. The source is a boy aged 2 to 9 with acute lymphoblastic leukemia, due to receive a stem cell transplant.

V usage is TRBV5-1 and J usage is TRBJ2-3; no definite D call. The CDR3 length is 15 residues. The germline CDR1 and CDR2 sequences are SGHRS and YFSETQ. The germline V and J ends were trimmed by 4 bases and 1 base, with 13 bases remaining between them. The CDR3 spells CASSKGPKGTDTQYF. The CDR3 DNA follows: TGCGCCAGCAGCAAAGGCCCAAAAGGCACAGATACGCAGTATTTT.

V usage is TRBV5-1 and J usage is TRBJ2-1, with D possibly being TRBD2 (5 bases). Germline CDR1 is SGHRS and CDR2 is YFSETQ. Trimming removed 0 bases at V and 4 bases at J, with 11 bases between. The CDR3 totals 15 residues. DNA of the CDR3: TGCGCCAGCAGCTTGGTCAGCGGAGGATACAATGAGCAGTTCTTC. Residues: CASSLVSGGYNEQFF.

This clonotype was found a few times. The J gene is TRBJ2-2, the V gene TRBV5-1; possibly TRBD1 for D (6 bases). Germline V CDR1 and CDR2: SGHRS, YFSETQ. V lost 5 bases and J 4 bases, leaving 12 bases between the germline ends. The length of the CDR3 is 14 residues. As DNA, the CDR3 is TGCGCCAGCAGGCAACAGGGTAGCACCGGGGAGCTGTTTTTT. This sequence encodes CASRQQGSTGELFF. Full variable domain (rest looked up from reference TRBV5-1 and TRBJ2-2): KAGVTQTPRYLIKTRGQQVTLSCSPISGHRSVSWYQQTPGQGLQFLFEYFSETQRNKGNFPGRFSGRQFSNSRSEMNVSTLELGDSALYLCASRQQGSTGELFFGEGSRLTVL.

This chain links TRBV4-3 with TRBJ1-5; D gene unclear. The V gene's germline CDR1 is LGHNA and CDR2 YSLEER. The CDR3 runs 17 residues. The V gene lost 0 bases and the J gene lost 0 bases, with 12 bases spanning the gap. CDR3 region: CASSQDAQADSNQPQHF. The CDR3 nucleotides read TGCGCCAGCAGCCAAGATGCCCAGGCGGATAGCAATCAGCCCCAGCATTTT.

This clonotype was seen only a few times. V gene TRBV20-1 combines with J gene TRBJ2-3; either TRBD1 or TRBD2 may fit D (5 bases each). The V end lost 2 bases, the J end lost 4 bases, and 13 bases lay between the germline ends. This CDR3 is built from 14 residues. The germline V gene has CDR1 DFQATT and CDR2 SNEGSKA (reference sequence). CDR3 sequence reads: CSARRGTEADTQYF. CDR3 DNA sequence: TGCAGTGCTAGACGTGGGACGGAGGCAGATACGCAGTATTTT.

This clonotype occurred many times. The chain carries TRBV3-1 and TRBJ2-7; D unclear. Germline V gene lookup returns CDR1 LGHDT and CDR2 YNNKEL (reference sequence). The CDR3 contains 16 residues. Trimming shortened V by 4 bases and J by 5 bases, and 21 bases separated the two germline ends. CDR3 DNA sequence: TGTGCCAGCAGCCCAAGTCTAACGGATATTCAGAACGAGCAGTACTTC. Residues: CASSPSLTDIQNEQYF.

This clonotype was observed a few times. The chain couples TRBV14 to TRBJ1-2; 7 bases fit TRBD1. This CDR3 has 14 amino acids. The junction had 4 bases not matched to a gene; V was cut back by 4 bases and J by 2 bases. Germline lookup yields CDR1 SGHDN and CDR2 FVKESK. For the CDR3, the DNA is TGTGCCAGCAGCCGAACAGGGGAAAACTATGGCTACACCTTC. As protein: CASSRTGENYGYTF.

This clonotype was picked up a small number of times. The chain uses TRBV27 and TRBJ2-7; TRBD1 matches 7 bases. From germline, CDR1 is MNHEY and CDR2 SMNVEV (reference sequence). The CDR3 extends over 13 amino acids. The V and J ends lost 6 bases and 3 bases, in that order; junction bases with no gene match: 5. The CDR3 reads CASRHRQGYEQYF. The CDR3 DNA follows: TGTGCCAGCAGACACAGACAGGGCTACGAGCAGTACTTC.

The V and J genes are TRBV29-1 and TRBJ2-3, with 11 bases matching TRBD2. The trim removed 2 bases at V and 4 bases at J, leaving 8 bases unmatched. From germline, CDR1 is SQVTM and CDR2 ANQGSEA. The CDR3 is made up of 16 amino acids. CDR3 coding DNA: TGCAGCGTTGAAATGGGTAGCGGGAGGGCCGCAGATACGCAGTATTTT. Translation gives CSVEMGSGRAADTQYF.

This clonotype was counted only a few times. CDR3 amino acids: CASSPGYEQYF. CDR3 DNA sequence: TGTGCCAGCAGTCCGGGGTACGAGCAGTACTTC. The chain couples TRBV12-3 or TRBV12-4 to TRBJ2-7; perhaps TRBD2 as D (5 bases). The V end lost 5 bases, the J end lost 4 bases, and 6 bases lay between the germline ends. The CDR3 loop spans 11 amino acids.

This clonotype is a singleton in its sample. The J gene is TRBJ2-7, the V gene TRBV5-1; D ambiguous. Germline loops: CDR1 SGHRS, CDR2 YFSETQ. The CDR3 covers 16 residues. V was pared by 4 bases and J by 4 bases, with 21 bases between. As DNA, the CDR3 is TGCGCCAGCAGCCCAGGAAGACGGCCCAACCTTTACGAGCAGTACTTC. Protein: CASSPGRRPNLYEQYF. The full variable domain, with the rest looked up from reference TRBV5-1 and TRBJ2-7, is KAGVTQTPRYLIKTRGQQVTLSCSPISGHRSVSWYQQTPGQGLQFLFEYFSETQRNKGNFPGRFSGRQFSNSRSEMNVSTLELGDSALYLCASSPGRRPNLYEQYFGPGTRLTVT.

The count of this clonotype is one. This sequence joins TRBV4-3 and TRBJ2-3; D uncertain. This CDR3 has 18 amino acids. Germline V gene sequence: CDR1 LGHNA, CDR2 YSLEER. Trimming took off 4 bases at V and 3 bases at J, with 23 bases between the two ends. In nucleotides, the CDR3 is TGCGCCAGCAGCCTGGAGAGGACGGGCCTCCGACCGACAGATACGCAGTATTTT. Translation: CASSLERTGLRPTDTQYF.

The V call is TRBV27, the J call TRBJ2-1; the match to TRBD2 covers 9 bases. V lost 6 bases, J lost 7 bases, and 7 bases stayed unmatched. Germline V lookup: CDR1 MNHEY, CDR2 SMNVEV (reference sequence). This CDR3 is built from 14 residues. The CDR3 spells CASRTSGGRNEQFF. CDR3 nucleotide sequence: TGTGCCAGCAGGACTAGCGGAGGCAGAAATGAGCAGTTCTTC.

The chain is built from TRBV28 and TRBJ2-3, with 8 bases matching TRBD2. Germline-derived CDR1 and CDR2 are MDHEN and SYDVKM. The CDR3 has 17 residues. V was clipped by 7 bases and J by 4 bases; unmatched bases: 16. Here the CDR3 reads CASTPLGAGEAPDTQYF. DNA of the CDR3: TGTGCCAGCACCCCGCTCGGAGCGGGAGAAGCTCCAGATACGCAGTATTTT. The full variable domain, rest sourced from reference TRBV28 and TRBJ2-3, is DVKVTQSSRYLVKRTGEKVFLECVQDMDHENMFWYRQDPGLGLRLIYFSYDVKMKEKGDIPEGYSVSREKKERFSLILESASTNQTSMYLCASTPLGAGEAPDTQYFGPGTRLTVL.

This clonotype was recorded a few times. The genes are TRBV20-1 and TRBJ2-1, with TRBD2 matching over 7 bases. The germline gives CDR1 DFQATT, CDR2 SNEGSKA (reference sequence). V lost 4 bases, J lost 5 bases, and 8 bases stayed unmatched. The CDR3 runs 14 residues. CDR3 bases: TGCAGTGCTACTAGCGGAGGCAATCACAATGAGCAGTTCTTC. Protein: CSATSGGNHNEQFF.

The V and J genes are TRBV29-1 and TRBJ2-1, with D perhaps TRBD2 (7 bases). V gave up 3 bases and J gave up 1 base, with 10 bases separating them. Germline values: CDR1 SQVTM, CDR2 ANQGSEA. The CDR3 totals 14 residues. The CDR3 reads CSVDAGASYNEQFF. In nucleotides, the CDR3 is TGCAGCGTTGACGCGGGGGCGTCCTACAATGAGCAGTTCTTC.

This rearrangement joins TRBV11-3 to TRBJ2-3, with 8 bases fitting TRBD2. This CDR3 is built from 14 residues. Germline V gene lookup returns CDR1 SGHNT and CDR2 YENEEA. The J segment lost 4 bases and the V segment lost 5 bases, leaving 5 bases of the junction unmatched. The chain's CDR3 is CASSMGLVPDTQYF. The CDR3, as DNA: TGTGCCAGCAGCATGGGACTAGTTCCAGATACGCAGTATTTT.

The chain couples TRBV20-1 to TRBJ2-5, with D perhaps TRBD2 (6 bases). This CDR3 comprises 14 residues. Germline lookup yields CDR1 DFQATT and CDR2 SNEGSKA (reference sequence). Trimming took 0 bases from V and 2 from J, leaving 10 bases between them. DNA of the CDR3: TGCAGTGCTAGAGACGGAGGGAAGCAAGAGACCCAGTACTTC. Protein: CSARDGGKQETQYF.

This clonotype was seen more than once but under ten times. The chain recombines TRBV5-1 with TRBJ2-1; D might be TRBD1 (6 bases). V lost 2 bases to trimming and J lost 7 bases, with 16 bases between them. The CDR3 contains 15 residues. Germline CDR1 SGHRS, CDR2 YFSETQ. This CDR3 is CASSFGQQGVNEQFF. Written as DNA, the CDR3 is TGCGCCAGCAGCTTCGGTCAACAGGGAGTAAATGAGCAGTTCTTC.

This clonotype has a count of ten or more. The chain couples TRBV6-5 to TRBJ2-1; D assignment may be TRBD1 or TRBD2 (6 bases each). Per the germline V gene, CDR1 is MNHEY and CDR2 is SVGAGI. V lost 8 bases and J lost 11, with 19 bases in between. The CDR3 spans 13 residues. The CDR3 sequence is CASLEGESFKQFF. The CDR3 region has the DNA TGTGCCAGCTTGGAGGGGGAATCGTTTAAGCAGTTCTTC.

This clonotype was picked up many times. The chain joins TRBV6-5 to TRBJ2-2, with 8 bases aligning to TRBD1. CDR1 is MNHEY and CDR2 is SVGAGI in the germline V gene. J was trimmed by 4 bases and V by 4 bases; bases with no gene match: 2. This CDR3 region has 14 residues. The DNA of the CDR3 is TGTGCCAGCAGTTTGGGGACAGGCACCGGGGAGCTGTTTTTT. This sequence encodes CASSLGTGTGELFF.

This clonotype was seen more than once but under ten times. The chain links TRBV28 to TRBJ1-1; D might be TRBD1 (5 bases). Trimming shortened V by 3 bases and J by 1 base, and 9 bases separated the two germline ends. CDR3 length equals 14 residues. In germline, CDR1 is MDHEN, CDR2 SYDVKM. CDR3 in amino acids: CASSFVQGNTEAFF. In DNA, the CDR3 is TGTGCCAGCAGTTTCGTCCAGGGGAACACTGAAGCTTTCTTT.

This sequence joins TRBV12-3 or TRBV12-4 and TRBJ1-1; no clear D gene. The CDR3 is made up of 12 amino acids. V lost 3 bases, J lost 7 bases, and 9 bases lay in between. The CDR3 is CASSFPGLEAFF. The CDR3 nucleotides read TGTGCCAGCAGTTTTCCCGGCCTTGAAGCTTTCTTT.

The rearrangement links TRBV29-1 to TRBJ2-3; D unclear. The germline V and J ends were trimmed by 4 bases and 2 bases, with 7 bases remaining between them. This CDR3 region has 12 residues. The germline V gene encodes CDR1 SQVTM and CDR2 ANQGSEA. The CDR3 sequence: CSVAGDTDTQYF. CDR3 in DNA: TGCAGCGTTGCCGGTGACACAGATACGCAGTATTTT.

The rearrangement uses TRBV20-1 and TRBJ2-7; 7 positions agree with TRBD2. CDR1 is DFQATT and CDR2 is SNEGSKA in the germline V gene (reference sequence). The CDR3 is 18 residues long. Germline trimming cut 5 bases from V and 1 base from J; bases unmatched to any gene: 20. The CDR3 region has the DNA TGCAGTGCTTCAAATATAGCTAGCGGAGGGGCCGGGTCCTACGAGCAGTACTTC. This gives the protein CSASNIASGGAGSYEQYF.

This clonotype was seen a few times. The J gene is TRBJ1-1, the V gene TRBV27, with a possible D match to TRBD1 (6 bases). Germline V gene sequence: CDR1 MNHEY, CDR2 SMNVEV (reference sequence). Trimming took off 5 bases at V and 10 bases at J, with 20 bases between the two ends. This CDR3 contains 14 residues. The CDR3 bases are TGTGCCAGCAGTCTTACCGTCGGGGGGGCGGGAGCTTTCTTT. It codes for CASSLTVGGAGAFF.

The chain joins TRBV28 to TRBJ2-1, with a weak D call TRBD2 (6 bases). Trimming took 3 bases from V and 2 from J, leaving 11 bases between them. The CDR3 is 15 residues long. Germline assignment: CDR1 MDHEN and CDR2 SYDVKM. The CDR3 sequence: CASSLDGGPYNEQFF. The CDR3 nucleotides read TGTGCCAGCAGTTTGGACGGAGGGCCCTACAATGAGCAGTTCTTC.

This clonotype has more than one count but fewer than ten. The J gene is TRBJ2-2, the V gene TRBV5-5; 7 bases line up with TRBD1. This CDR3 contains 18 residues. The germline V gene has CDR1 SGHKS and CDR2 YYEKEE (reference sequence). J lost 3 bases, V lost 2 bases, and 13 bases had no gene match. Here the CDR3 DNA reads TGTGCCAGCAGCTTTCGGCCCAACAGGGGACCTGACACCGGGGAGCTGTTTTTT. It yields the protein CASSFRPNRGPDTGELFF.